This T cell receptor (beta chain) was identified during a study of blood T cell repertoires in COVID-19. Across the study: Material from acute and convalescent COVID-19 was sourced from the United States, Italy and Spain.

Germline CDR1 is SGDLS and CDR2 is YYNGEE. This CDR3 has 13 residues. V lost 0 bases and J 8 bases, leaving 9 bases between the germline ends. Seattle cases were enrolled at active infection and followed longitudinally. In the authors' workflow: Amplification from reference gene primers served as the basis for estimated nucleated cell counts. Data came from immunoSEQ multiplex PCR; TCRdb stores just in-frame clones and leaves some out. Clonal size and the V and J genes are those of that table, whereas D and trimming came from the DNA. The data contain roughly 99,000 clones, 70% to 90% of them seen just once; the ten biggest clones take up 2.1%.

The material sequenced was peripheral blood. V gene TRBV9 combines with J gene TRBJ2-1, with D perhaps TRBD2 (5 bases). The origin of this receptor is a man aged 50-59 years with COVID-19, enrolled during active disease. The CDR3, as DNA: TGTGCCAGCAGCGTAGAGGGAGAGGATGAGCAGTTCTTC. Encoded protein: CASSVEGEDEQFF.